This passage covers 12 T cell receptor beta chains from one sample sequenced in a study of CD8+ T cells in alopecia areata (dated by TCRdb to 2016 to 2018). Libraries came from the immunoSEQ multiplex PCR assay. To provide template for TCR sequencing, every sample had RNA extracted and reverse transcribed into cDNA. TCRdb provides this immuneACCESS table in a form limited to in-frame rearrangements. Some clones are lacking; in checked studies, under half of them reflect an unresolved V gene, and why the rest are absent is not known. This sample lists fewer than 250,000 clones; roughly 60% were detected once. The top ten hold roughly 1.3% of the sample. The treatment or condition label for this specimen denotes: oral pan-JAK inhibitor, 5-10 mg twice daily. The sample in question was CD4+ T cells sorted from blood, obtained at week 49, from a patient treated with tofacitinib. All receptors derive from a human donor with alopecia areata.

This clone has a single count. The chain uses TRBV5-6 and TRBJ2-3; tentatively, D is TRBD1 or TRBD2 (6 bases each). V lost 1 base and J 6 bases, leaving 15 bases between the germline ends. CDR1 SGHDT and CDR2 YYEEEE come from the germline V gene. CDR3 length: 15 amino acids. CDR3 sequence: CASSLSWGARDTQYF. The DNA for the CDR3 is TGTGCCAGCAGCTTGAGCTGGGGGGCGAGGGATACGCAGTATTTT.

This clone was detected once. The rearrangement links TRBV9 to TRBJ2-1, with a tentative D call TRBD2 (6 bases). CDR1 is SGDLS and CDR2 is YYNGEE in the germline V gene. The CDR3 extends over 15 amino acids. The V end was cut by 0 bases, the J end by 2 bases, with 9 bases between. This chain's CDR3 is CASSVDSGAYNEQFF. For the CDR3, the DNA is TGTGCCAGCAGCGTAGATTCGGGGGCCTACAATGAGCAGTTCTTC.

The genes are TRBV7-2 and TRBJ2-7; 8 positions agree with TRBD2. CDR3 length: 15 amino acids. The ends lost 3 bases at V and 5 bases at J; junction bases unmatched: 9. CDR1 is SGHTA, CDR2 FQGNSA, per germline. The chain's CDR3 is CASSLPGGARNEQYF. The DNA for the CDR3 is TGTGCCAGCAGCTTGCCCGGGGGGGCCAGGAACGAGCAGTACTTC.

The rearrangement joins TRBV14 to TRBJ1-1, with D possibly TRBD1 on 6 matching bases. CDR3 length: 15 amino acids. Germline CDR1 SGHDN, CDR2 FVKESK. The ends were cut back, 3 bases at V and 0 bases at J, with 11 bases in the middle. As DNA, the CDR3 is TGTGCCAGCAGCCACTCACAGGGTATGAACACTGAAGCTTTCTTT. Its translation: CASSHSQGMNTEAFF.

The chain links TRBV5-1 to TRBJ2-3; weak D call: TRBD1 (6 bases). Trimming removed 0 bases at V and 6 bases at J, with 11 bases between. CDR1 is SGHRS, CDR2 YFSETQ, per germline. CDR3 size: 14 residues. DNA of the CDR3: TGCGCCAGCAGCTTGGAGGGGGTTTCTGATACGCAGTATTTT. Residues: CASSLEGVSDTQYF.

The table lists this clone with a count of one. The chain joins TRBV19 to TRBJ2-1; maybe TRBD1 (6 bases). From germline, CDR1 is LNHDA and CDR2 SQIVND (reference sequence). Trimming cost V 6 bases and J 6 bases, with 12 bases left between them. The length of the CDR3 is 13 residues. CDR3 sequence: CASRETGSNEQFF. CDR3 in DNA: TGTGCCAGTAGGGAGACAGGTTCCAATGAGCAGTTCTTC. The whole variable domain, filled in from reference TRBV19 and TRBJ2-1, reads DGGITQSPKYLFRKEGQNVTLSCEQNLNHDAMYWYRQDPGQGLRLIYYSQIVNDFQKGDIAEGYSVSREKKESFPLTVTSAQKNPTAFYLCASRETGSNEQFFGPGTRLTVL.

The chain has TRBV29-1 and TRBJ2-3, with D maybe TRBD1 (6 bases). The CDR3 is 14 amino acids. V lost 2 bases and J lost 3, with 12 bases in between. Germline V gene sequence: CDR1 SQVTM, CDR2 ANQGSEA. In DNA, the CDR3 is TGCAGCGTTGAACCCGACAGGAGGACAGATACGCAGTATTTT. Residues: CSVEPDRRTDTQYF.

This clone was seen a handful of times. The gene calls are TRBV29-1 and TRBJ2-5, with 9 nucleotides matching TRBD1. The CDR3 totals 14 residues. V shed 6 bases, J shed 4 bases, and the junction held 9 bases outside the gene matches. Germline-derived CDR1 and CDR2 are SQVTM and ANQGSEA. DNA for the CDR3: TGCAGCGTAACAGGGGGCGAGGCTGCAGAGACCCAGTACTTC. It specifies CSVTGGEAAETQYF.

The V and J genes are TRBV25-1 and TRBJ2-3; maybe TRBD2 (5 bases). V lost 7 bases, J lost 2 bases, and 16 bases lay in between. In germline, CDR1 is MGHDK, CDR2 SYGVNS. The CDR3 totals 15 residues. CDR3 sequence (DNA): TGTGCCAGCACCGCAGAGGGTTGGTACACAGATACGCAGTATTTT. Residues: CASTAEGWYTDTQYF.

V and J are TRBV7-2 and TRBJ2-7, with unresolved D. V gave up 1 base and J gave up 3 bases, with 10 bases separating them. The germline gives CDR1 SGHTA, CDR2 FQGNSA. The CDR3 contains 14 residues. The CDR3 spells CASSLDSYDYEQYF. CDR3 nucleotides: TGTGCCAGCAGCTTAGACAGTTATGACTACGAGCAGTACTTC.

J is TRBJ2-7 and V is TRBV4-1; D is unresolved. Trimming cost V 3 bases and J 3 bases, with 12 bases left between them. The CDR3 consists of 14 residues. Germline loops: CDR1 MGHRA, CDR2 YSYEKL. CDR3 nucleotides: TGCGCCAGCAGCCACCTCTCCGCAGGCTACGAGCAGTACTTC. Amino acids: CASSHLSAGYEQYF.

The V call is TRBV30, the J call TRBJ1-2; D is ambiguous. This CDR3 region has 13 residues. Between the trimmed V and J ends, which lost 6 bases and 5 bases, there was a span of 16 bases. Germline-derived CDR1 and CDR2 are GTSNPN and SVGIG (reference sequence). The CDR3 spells CACQTRGDYGYTF. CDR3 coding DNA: TGTGCCTGCCAAACCCGGGGAGATTATGGCTACACCTTC.